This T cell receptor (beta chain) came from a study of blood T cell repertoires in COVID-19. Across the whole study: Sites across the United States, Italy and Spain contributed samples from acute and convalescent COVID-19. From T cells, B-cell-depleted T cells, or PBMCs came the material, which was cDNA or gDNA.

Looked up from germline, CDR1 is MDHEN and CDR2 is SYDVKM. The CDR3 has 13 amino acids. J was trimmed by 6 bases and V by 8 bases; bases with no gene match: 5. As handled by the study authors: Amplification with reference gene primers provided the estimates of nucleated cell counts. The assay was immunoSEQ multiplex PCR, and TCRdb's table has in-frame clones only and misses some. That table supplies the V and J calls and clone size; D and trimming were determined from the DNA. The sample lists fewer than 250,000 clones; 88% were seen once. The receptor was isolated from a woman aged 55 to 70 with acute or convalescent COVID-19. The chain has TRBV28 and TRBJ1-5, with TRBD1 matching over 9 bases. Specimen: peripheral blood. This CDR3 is CASYGQGSQPQHF. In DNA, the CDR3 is TGTGCCAGCTACGGACAGGGGAGTCAGCCCCAGCATTTT.